This T cell receptor beta chain was sequenced for a study of CD4 and CD8 cells across lung adenocarcinoma regions. MiXCR, run by TCRdb on the PCR reads, gives a single entry per CDR3 protein. This table has over 6,500 distinct CDR3 sequences, approximately 51% appearing once. The CDR3 is 16 amino acids. The germline gives CDR1 MNHNS, CDR2 SASEGT. Localized lung adenocarcinoma, a non-small cell lung cancer, affected the donors. Worth noting for this clonotype: An end of the junction does not agree with germline; a read error may underlie this.

V usage is TRBV6-1 and J usage is TRBJ2-6, with no clear D. The receptor was derived from a male donor with lung adenocarcinoma. The CD4 and CD8 labels of this study may be unreliable. Source material: CD8+ T cells from the center of a lung tumor. The CDR3 bases are TGTGCCAGCAGTAAACGACAAAGCCCTTGGGCCTACGTCCTGACTTTC. This codes for CASSKRQSPWAYVLTF.